These 11 T cell receptor beta chains were all obtained from the same sample, sequenced in a study of shared clonotypes between healthy human individuals. The protocol was immunoSEQ multiplex PCR, while the TCRdb copy is restricted to in-frame clones and leaves out a portion. The sample yields roughly 2,000,000 clones, roughly 93% seen once. Naive CD8 cells lacked CD45RO, underwent positive selection for CCR7 and left out terminally differentiated effector memory CD45RA+ cells. The source material was naive CD8+ T cells from PBMCs. Source of these receptors: a man aged 18 to 30 in good health. Some clones in this sample may be carry-over from other donors' samples.

The J gene is TRBJ2-1, the V gene TRBV19; D unclear. The V gene's germline CDR1 is LNHDA and CDR2 SQIVND (reference sequence). The CDR3 sequence is 15 residues long. With 1 base removed from V and 0 bases from J, the gap between germline ends came to 7 bases. In DNA, the CDR3 is TGTGCCAGTAGTATAGGGCAACGCTCCTACAATGAGCAGTTCTTC. This encodes CASSIGQRSYNEQFF.

The V and J genes are TRBV9 and TRBJ2-2; D possibly uses TRBD1 or TRBD2 (5 bases each). V dropped 0 bases and J dropped 0 bases, with 24 bases sitting between them. The CDR3 has 21 amino acids. In germline, CDR1 is SGDLS, CDR2 YYNGEE. This CDR3 reads CASSVVGSTQSGMANTGELFF. DNA for the CDR3: TGTGCCAGCAGCGTAGTTGGGAGCACGCAGTCAGGGATGGCGAACACCGGGGAGCTGTTTTTT.

This clone has only one observation. The chain is built from TRBV6-1 and TRBJ1-2; D is undetermined. The CDR3 runs 11 residues. Trimming pared 9 bases from V and 8 bases from J, leaving 13 bases between. The germline CDR1 and CDR2 sequences are MNHNS and SASEGT. The CDR3 nucleotides read TGTGCCAGATATTCCGGGAGGGGCTACACCTTC. Amino acid sequence: CARYSGRGYTF.

The chain uses TRBV16 and TRBJ2-7; D gene unclear. CDR1 is KGHSY and CDR2 is FQNENV in the germline V gene. V was cut by 0 bases and J by 3 bases, with 12 bases left in between. The length of the CDR3 is 15 residues. CDR3 in amino acids: CASSQSSQALYEQYF. CDR3 in DNA: TGTGCCAGCAGCCAATCCTCGCAGGCCCTCTACGAGCAGTACTTC.

The chain recombines TRBV30 with TRBJ1-2, with TRBD1 matching 8 bases. The V gene end was trimmed by 5 bases and the J gene end by 3 bases; junction bases not matched to a gene: 2. Germline CDR1 and CDR2: GTSNPN and SVGIG (reference sequence). This CDR3 is built from 12 residues. Here the CDR3 reads CAWWTGYYGYTF. CDR3 nucleotide sequence: TGTGCCTGGTGGACAGGGTACTATGGCTACACCTTC.

This sequence joins TRBV27 and TRBJ2-7, with D perhaps TRBD1 (5 bases). Trimming removed 7 bases from V and 0 bases from J, with 16 bases in between. Germline V lookup: CDR1 MNHEY, CDR2 SMNVEV (reference sequence). This CDR3 comprises 15 residues. As DNA, the CDR3 is TGTGCCAGCAAAACCCCCTTAGGGGACTCCTACGAGCAGTACTTC. This encodes CASKTPLGDSYEQYF.

CDR3 coding DNA: TGTGCCAGTAAGACTAGCGGGGATTACAATGAGCAGTTCTTC. It codes for CASKTSGDYNEQFF. V gene TRBV27 combines with J gene TRBJ2-1; 11 bases fit TRBD2. The CDR3 is 14 amino acids. With 9 bases clipped from V and 4 bases from J, the junction kept 5 bases outside the gene matches. Germline CDR1 and CDR2: MNHEY and SMNVEV (reference sequence).

The rearrangement links TRBV27 to TRBJ1-1; D unresolved. From germline, CDR1 is MNHEY and CDR2 SMNVEV (reference sequence). Deletions cut 2 bases from V and 1 base from J, with 11 bases between. The CDR3 is 15 amino acids. The CDR3 DNA reads TGTGCCAGCAGTTTAGGTAGGGCTCGGAACACTGAAGCTTTCTTT. Amino acids: CASSLGRARNTEAFF.

This clone was detected a few times. This sequence joins TRBV10-3 and TRBJ1-2; no definite D call. Germline V gives CDR1 ENHRY, CDR2 SYGVKD. This CDR3 is built from 12 residues. Trimming stripped 7 bases from V and 8 bases from J, with 14 bases between. The CDR3 DNA reads as TGTGCCATCATCGAGGAAGGTCTCGGCTACACCTTC. Protein sequence: CAIIEEGLGYTF.

With regard to this clone: Other DNA sequences in the same sample also yield this CDR3. The chain carries TRBV27 and TRBJ2-1, with TRBD2 identical over 7 bases. Trimming cost V 4 bases and J 3 bases; bases outside gene matches: 0. The CDR3 covers 13 residues. CDR1 and CDR2 (germline): MNHEY, SMNVEV (reference sequence). The CDR3, as DNA: TGTGCCAGCAGTTGGACTAGCTACAATGAGCAGTTCTTC. It yields the protein CASSWTSYNEQFF.

The chain combines TRBV27 with TRBJ1-4; TRBD1 agrees at 7 bases. The V and J ends lost 6 bases and 5 bases, in that order; junction bases with no gene match: 6. CDR1 MNHEY and CDR2 SMNVEV come from the germline V gene (reference sequence). CDR3 length: 14 amino acids. The CDR3 DNA sequence: TGTGCCAGCAGAGACAGGGCCGAAAATGAAAAACTGTTTTTT. It translates to CASRDRAENEKLFF.